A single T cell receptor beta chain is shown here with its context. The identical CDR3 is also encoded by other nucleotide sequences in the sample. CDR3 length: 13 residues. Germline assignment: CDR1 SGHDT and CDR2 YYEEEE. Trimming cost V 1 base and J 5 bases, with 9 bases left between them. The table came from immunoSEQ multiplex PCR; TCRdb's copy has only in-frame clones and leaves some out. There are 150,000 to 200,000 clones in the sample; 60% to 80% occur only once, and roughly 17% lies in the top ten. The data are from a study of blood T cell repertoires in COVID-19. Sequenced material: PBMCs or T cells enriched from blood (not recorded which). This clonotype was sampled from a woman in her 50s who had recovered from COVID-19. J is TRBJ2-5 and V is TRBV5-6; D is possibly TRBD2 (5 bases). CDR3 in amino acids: CASSLRSGETQYF. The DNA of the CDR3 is TGTGCCAGCAGCTTGAGGTCGGGGGAGACCCAGTACTTC.